The 10 T cell receptor beta chains presented below share a single source sample, sequenced in a study of identical twins. MiXCR, run by TCRdb on the 5' RACE reads, gives a single entry per CDR3 protein. The data show a few hundred thousand distinct CDR3 sequences, approximately 18% seen once. Material for sequencing was naive T cells sorted from blood. These receptors all stem from a man aged 50 or older in good health.

This clonotype has more than one count but fewer than ten. J is TRBJ2-7 and V is TRBV20-1; possibly TRBD1 for D (6 bases). Looked up from germline, CDR1 is DFQATT and CDR2 is SNEGSKA (reference sequence). The CDR3 has 12 residues. Deletions cut 4 bases from V and 5 bases from J, with 12 bases between. The CDR3 DNA sequence: TGCAGTGCTAACAGGGCAATAAACGAGCAGTACTTC. It is translated as CSANRAINEQYF.

The rearrangement links TRBV14 to TRBJ2-1; perhaps TRBD1 as D (6 bases). The CDR3 totals 14 residues. Trimming pared 0 bases from V and 5 bases from J, leaving 8 bases between. Germline-derived CDR1 and CDR2 are SGHDN and FVKESK. The CDR3 region is CASSQDTGNNEQFF. The CDR3 coding sequence is TGTGCCAGCAGCCAAGATACAGGGAACAATGAGCAGTTCTTC.

This clonotype was counted once. This sequence joins TRBV28 and TRBJ1-3, with TRBD1 matching over 9 bases. The V gene's germline CDR1 is MDHEN and CDR2 SYDVKM. Trimming cost V 5 bases and J 3 bases; bases outside gene matches: 5. This CDR3 contains 15 residues. The CDR3 reads CASSPTGGIGNTIYF. DNA for the CDR3: TGTGCCAGCAGTCCAACAGGGGGCATTGGAAACACCATATATTTT.

This clonotype was recorded a few times. The gene calls are TRBV12-3 or TRBV12-4 and TRBJ1-4; D is possibly TRBD1 (5 bases). This CDR3 is built from 14 residues. The V and J ends lost 5 bases and 1 base respectively, with 8 bases between them. The CDR3 is CASSNRRTNEKLFF. Here the CDR3 DNA reads TGTGCCAGCAGTAACAGGCGAACTAATGAAAAACTGTTTTTT.

The rearrangement uses TRBV7-2 and TRBJ2-7; D is unresolved. The length of the CDR3 is 12 residues. CDR1 SGHTA and CDR2 FQGNSA come from the germline V gene. Trimming shortened V by 5 bases and J by 4 bases, and 9 bases separated the two germline ends. The CDR3 loop is CASSDWGYEQYF. The DNA of the CDR3 is TGTGCCAGCAGCGACTGGGGATACGAGCAGTACTTC. The full variable domain, with the rest looked up from reference TRBV7-2 and TRBJ2-7, is GAGVSQSPSNKVTEKGKDVELRCDPISGHTALYWYRQSLGQGLEFLIYFQGNSAPDKSGLPSDRFSAERTGGSVSTLTIQRTQQEDSAVYLCASSDWGYEQYFGPGTRLTVT.

The rearrangement uses TRBV24-1 and TRBJ1-2; D uncertain. The CDR3 spans 13 residues. Germline V gives CDR1 KGHDR, CDR2 SFDVKD. The V and J ends lost 2 bases and 4 bases respectively, with 7 bases between them. The CDR3 loop is CATSDSGPYGYTF. Written as DNA, the CDR3 is TGTGCCACCAGTGATTCGGGCCCCTATGGCTACACCTTC.

The chain joins TRBV7-2 to TRBJ1-1; D remains ambiguous. The CDR3 is 13 residues long. V lost 3 bases to trimming and J lost 4 bases, with 9 bases between them. Germline-derived CDR1 and CDR2 are SGHTA and FQGNSA. The DNA of the CDR3 is TGTGCCAGCAGCTTTCAGGAGAGCACTGAAGCTTTCTTT. Residues: CASSFQESTEAFF.

The chain recombines TRBV20-1 with TRBJ2-2, with 7 bases fitting TRBD1. This CDR3 is built from 14 residues. CDR1 DFQATT and CDR2 SNEGSKA come from the germline V gene (reference sequence). V shed 6 bases and J 5 bases; nucleotides not matched to a gene: 9. DNA for the CDR3: TGCAGTGCGCCCAACAGGGGTTGGACCGGGGAGCTGTTTTTT. Residues: CSAPNRGWTGELFF.

This clonotype has a handful of counts. The V gene is TRBV24-1, the J gene TRBJ1-2; TRBD1 is a possible D gene (6 bases). This CDR3 is built from 11 residues. CDR1 is KGHDR and CDR2 is SFDVKD in the germline V gene. The germline V and J ends were trimmed by 9 bases and 4 bases, with 8 bases remaining between them. CDR3 sequence (DNA): TGTGCCACCGCGGACAGCTATGGCTACACCTTC. Translated, it gives CATADSYGYTF.

V and J are TRBV6-1 and TRBJ2-1, with TRBD2 identical over 11 bases. CDR1 is MNHNS, CDR2 SASEGT, per germline. This CDR3 is 15 amino acids long. V dropped 4 bases and J dropped 4; count of bases not matched to a gene: 3. As DNA, the CDR3 is TGTGCCAGCAGTGCACTAGCGGGAGTTTACAATGAGCAGTTCTTC. This translates into CASSALAGVYNEQFF.